This T cell receptor beta chain was retrieved from a study of vaccination effects on CD4 cells after COVID-19. Concerning this clone itself: Its antigen is not known.

The CDR3 runs to 15 residues. V lost 3 bases to trimming and J lost 2 bases, with 11 bases between them. Per germline, CDR1 LNHDA and CDR2 SQIVND (reference sequence). Within the ViraFEST assay, antigen-specific CD4+ T cells underwent expansion with viral peptide pools prior to sequencing. Scientists isolated CD4+ T cells after a roughly nine-day culture period ended. Participants received two doses of either the BNT162b2 or mRNA-1273 vaccine. Vaccine recipients lacked prior SARS-CoV-2 infection and had negative nucleocapsid antibodies. Cultivation was performed at a few million PBMC per well with 8 to 10 IU/ml IL-2 and about 10 ug/ml peptides added. Study-wide points: Cross-reactivity with common cold coronaviruses was shown by only 1 of 255 vaccine-induced clones in healthy vaccinees.

Assay used: immunoSEQ multiplex PCR; TCRdb lists only in-frame clones, some missing. The data contain about 64,000 clones, 60% to 80% of them singletons. This specimen consisted of CD4+ T cells from PBMCs cultured with HCoV-OC43 spike peptides, obtained after COVID-19 vaccination. Indicated subset: HCoV-OC43 spike overlapping peptide pool stimulation. The TCR was taken from a human donor who received a COVID-19 vaccine. This chain uses TRBV19 with TRBJ1-5; D is uncertain. The CDR3 spells CASSMSGNGNQPQHF. The DNA of the CDR3 is TGTGCCAGTAGTATGTCGGGGAACGGCAATCAGCCCCAGCATTTT.